This passage covers 26 T cell receptor beta chains from one sample sequenced in a study of blood T cell repertoires in COVID-19. Generated by immunoSEQ multiplex PCR, the TCRdb table keeps only in-frame clones and is missing some. This table holds roughly 120,000 clones, under 85% found once. Sequenced input: peripheral blood. These receptors came from a woman aged 55-70 years with acute or convalescent COVID-19.

This clone is a singleton in its sample. This sequence joins TRBV5-1 and TRBJ1-5, with TRBD1 matching over 7 bases. The CDR3 has 15 amino acids. V lost 1 base and J lost 1; bases outside the gene matches: 2. Germline values: CDR1 SGHRS, CDR2 YFSETQ. The CDR3 loop is CASSLTGVSNQPQHF. For the CDR3, the DNA is TGCGCCAGCAGCTTGACAGGGGTAAGCAATCAGCCCCAGCATTTT.

This chain uses TRBV2 with TRBJ2-5; TRBD1 matches at 7 bases. V gave up 8 bases and J gave up 5 bases; unmatched junction bases: 11. This CDR3 is built from 14 residues. Germline V gene data show CDR1 as SNHLY and CDR2 as FYNNEI. CDR3 DNA: TGTGCCAGCCCGACAGGGCCCCGGCGGGAGACCCAGTACTTC. It encodes CASPTGPRRETQYF.

The gene calls are TRBV7-9 and TRBJ1-3; D might be TRBD1 (6 bases). Germline loops: CDR1 SEHNR, CDR2 FQNEAQ (reference sequence). The CDR3 totals 15 residues. V lost 0 bases, J lost 4 bases, and 10 bases lay in between. The CDR3 sequence is CASSLAQGRGNTIYF. The CDR3 DNA follows: TGTGCCAGCAGCTTAGCGCAGGGGCGCGGAAACACCATATATTTT.

The gene calls are TRBV14 and TRBJ1-2; 10 bases are a match to TRBD1. The CDR3 is made up of 15 amino acids. V lost 3 bases to trimming and J lost 7 bases; unmatched junction nucleotides: 8. Germline CDR1 SGHDN, CDR2 FVKESK. The DNA for the CDR3 is TGTGCCAGCAGCCAGGCGGGACAGGGGCTGGGTGGCTACACCTTC. This translates into CASSQAGQGLGGYTF.

This chain connects TRBV11-2 to TRBJ1-6; perhaps TRBD1 as D (5 bases). This CDR3 region has 16 residues. In germline, CDR1 is SGHAT, CDR2 FQNNGV. Trimming removed 6 bases from V and 3 bases from J, with 15 bases in between. CDR3 protein: CASSPGGEIYNSPLHF. The CDR3 DNA reads as TGTGCCAGCAGTCCGGGGGGGGAGATCTATAATTCACCCCTCCACTTT.

The J gene is TRBJ1-2, the V gene TRBV2, with 7 bases aligning to TRBD1. This CDR3 is built from 16 residues. CDR1 is SNHLY and CDR2 is FYNNEI in the germline V gene. V lost 0 bases and J lost 7; bases outside the gene matches: 11. The CDR3: CASSEARTVTGFGYTF. Written as DNA, the CDR3 is TGTGCCAGCAGTGAAGCGAGGACCGTGACAGGGTTTGGCTACACCTTC. Variable domain in full (rest from reference TRBV2 and TRBJ1-2): EPEVTQTPSHQVTQMGQEVILRCVPISNHLYFYWYRQILGQKVEFLVSFYNNEISEKSEIFDDQFSVERPDGSNFTLKIRSTKLEDSAMYFCASSEARTVTGFGYTFGSGTRLTVV.

The gene calls are TRBV2 and TRBJ1-1; unclear D gene. The CDR3 extends over 13 amino acids. Trimming took 0 bases from V and 7 from J, leaving 9 bases between them. The germline V gene has CDR1 SNHLY and CDR2 FYNNEI. CDR3 protein: CASSEAGGGEAFF. The CDR3 DNA follows: TGTGCCAGCAGTGAAGCGGGAGGCGGTGAAGCTTTCTTT.

This chain joins TRBV5-1 and TRBJ2-5; D gene ambiguous. The germline V gene has CDR1 SGHRS and CDR2 YFSETQ. The CDR3 has 12 residues. V lost 3 bases to trimming and J lost 1 base, with 4 bases between them. CDR3 sequence: CASSSGQETQYF. CDR3 nucleotides: TGCGCCAGCAGCTCCGGCCAAGAGACCCAGTACTTC.

V is TRBV19 and J is TRBJ1-1, with D unresolved. The ends were cut back, 4 bases at V and 4 bases at J, with 7 bases in the middle. Germline V gene lookup returns CDR1 LNHDA and CDR2 SQIVND (reference sequence). CDR3 length equals 12 residues. Here the CDR3 reads CASSTLATEAFF. The CDR3 DNA follows: TGTGCCAGTAGTACCCTGGCCACTGAAGCTTTCTTT.

The J gene is TRBJ2-5, the V gene TRBV7-2; D remains ambiguous. Trimming pared 5 bases from V and 4 bases from J, leaving 8 bases between. The CDR3 is 12 residues long. The germline CDR1 and CDR2 sequences are SGHTA and FQGNSA. CDR3: CASSRRVETQYF. In nucleotides, the CDR3 is TGTGCCAGCAGCCGCCGGGTAGAGACCCAGTACTTC.

The genes are TRBV19 and TRBJ2-3; D may be TRBD2 (6 bases). CDR3 length equals 15 residues. Germline loops: CDR1 LNHDA, CDR2 SQIVND (reference sequence). Deletions cut 6 bases from V and 6 bases from J, with 19 bases between. The CDR3 DNA reads TGTGCCAGTAGAAAAAAACCGGGACTCTCGGATACGCAGTATTTT. Translation: CASRKKPGLSDTQYF.

This chain joins TRBV5-1 and TRBJ1-1; D may be TRBD1 (6 bases). Germline assignment: CDR1 SGHRS and CDR2 YFSETQ. CDR3 length: 13 residues. Between the trimmed V and J ends, which lost 4 bases and 5 bases, there was a span of 12 bases. The CDR3 DNA reads TGCGCCAGCAGCATACCACAGGGAACTGAAGCTTTCTTT. Translation: CASSIPQGTEAFF. Full variable domain (missing parts from reference TRBV5-1 and TRBJ1-1): KAGVTQTPRYLIKTRGQQVTLSCSPISGHRSVSWYQQTPGQGLQFLFEYFSETQRNKGNFPGRFSGRQFSNSRSEMNVSTLELGDSALYLCASSIPQGTEAFFGQGTRLTVV.

V and J are TRBV2 and TRBJ1-5; 9 nucleotides align to TRBD1. This CDR3 comprises 16 residues. Trimming cost V 6 bases and J 5 bases; bases outside gene matches: 11. Looked up from germline, CDR1 is SNHLY and CDR2 is FYNNEI. The chain's CDR3 is CASSPWGTGYDQPQHF. DNA for the CDR3: TGTGCCAGCAGCCCGTGGGGGACAGGGTATGATCAGCCCCAGCATTTT. Drawing the rest from reference TRBV2 and TRBJ1-5, the complete variable domain is EPEVTQTPSHQVTQMGQEVILRCVPISNHLYFYWYRQILGQKVEFLVSFYNNEISEKSEIFDDQFSVERPDGSNFTLKIRSTKLEDSAMYFCASSPWGTGYDQPQHFGDGTRLSIL.

J is TRBJ1-2 and V is TRBV11-2; TRBD1 is a possible D gene (6 bases). V lost 5 bases to trimming and J lost 1 base, with 11 bases between them. The CDR3 spans 14 residues. Germline V gives CDR1 SGHAT, CDR2 FQNNGV. In DNA, the CDR3 is TGTGCCAGCAGCCCACAGGGAGATAACTATGGCTACACCTTC. It translates to CASSPQGDNYGYTF.

V and J are TRBV6-5 and TRBJ1-6; perhaps TRBD1 as D (6 bases). This CDR3 has 14 amino acids. Trimming left V 5 bases short and J 7 bases short, with 12 bases between. Germline CDR1 and CDR2: MNHEY and SVGAGI. This CDR3 reads CASSPQGKNSPLHF. CDR3 nucleotide sequence: TGTGCCAGCAGTCCACAGGGAAAGAATTCACCCCTCCACTTT.

The chain carries TRBV10-3 and TRBJ1-4, with D uncertain. The CDR3 length is 14 residues. The V gene's germline CDR1 is ENHRY and CDR2 SYGVKD. Trimming shortened V by 5 bases and J by 0 bases, and 7 bases separated the two germline ends. This CDR3 is CAISNSSTNEKLFF. The CDR3 DNA sequence: TGTGCCATCAGTAACAGTTCAACTAATGAAAAACTGTTTTTT.

J is TRBJ1-5 and V is TRBV19; D remains ambiguous. This CDR3 is built from 15 residues. Trimming shortened V by 9 bases and J by 3 bases, and 18 bases separated the two germline ends. CDR1 LNHDA and CDR2 SQIVND come from the germline V gene (reference sequence). Here the CDR3 reads CASKYLDTINQPQHF. For the CDR3, the DNA is TGTGCCAGCAAGTATCTTGACACCATCAATCAGCCCCAGCATTTT.

This chain joins TRBV5-6 and TRBJ1-2; 7 nucleotides line up with TRBD1. Germline lookup yields CDR1 SGHDT and CDR2 YYEEEE. J lost 2 bases, V lost 2 bases, and 6 bases had no gene match. The CDR3 is 15 amino acids. CDR3 amino acids: CASSFGVGGNYGYTF. CDR3 sequence (DNA): TGTGCCAGCAGCTTTGGGGTAGGGGGCAACTATGGCTACACCTTC.

This clone was observed once. The rearrangement uses TRBV3-1 (or the pseudogene TRBV3-2) and TRBJ2-7; possible D gene TRBD1, 5 bases. Germline CDR1 LGHDT, CDR2 YNNKEL (reference sequence). The V end was cut by 3 bases, the J end by 9 bases, with 21 bases between. CDR3 size: 15 residues. CDR3 in amino acids: CASSQSPTATSRQYV. The CDR3 region has the DNA TGTGCCAGCAGCCAGTCGCCGACAGCCACCTCTCGGCAGTACGTC.

This chain connects TRBV7-2 to TRBJ2-5; D perhaps matches TRBD2 (6 bases). Trimming removed 4 bases from V and 5 bases from J, with 17 bases in between. The CDR3 contains 15 residues. CDR1 is SGHTA, CDR2 FQGNSA, per germline. As DNA, the CDR3 is TGTGCCAGCAGCTCCGGACGTGCCGGAGGGGAGACCCAGTACTTC. Amino acids: CASSSGRAGGETQYF.

This clone has a handful of counts. The chain couples TRBV7-3 to TRBJ2-3; maybe TRBD2 (6 bases). The V gene's germline CDR1 is SGHTA and CDR2 FQGTGA. This CDR3 is built from 18 residues. The V and J ends lost 7 bases and 2 bases respectively, with 25 bases between them. The CDR3 spells CASTPWGGGGRITDTQYF. The CDR3 DNA reads as TGTGCCAGCACGCCTTGGGGCGGTGGAGGGCGGATCACAGATACGCAGTATTTT.

The rearrangement uses TRBV5-5 and TRBJ2-4, with D perhaps TRBD1 (5 bases). This CDR3 has 15 residues. V dropped 0 bases and J dropped 8 bases, with 15 bases sitting between them. Germline CDR1 is SGHKS and CDR2 is YYEKEE (reference sequence). The CDR3: CASSLGVGARDIQYF. CDR3 DNA sequence: TGTGCCAGCAGCTTGGGGGTAGGGGCTCGGGACATTCAGTACTTC. Filled out from reference TRBV5-5 and TRBJ2-4, the complete variable domain reads DAGVTQSPTHLIKTRGQQVTLRCSPISGHKSVSWYQQVLGQGPQFIFQYYEKEERGRGNFPDRFSARQFPNYSSELNVNALLLGDSALYLCASSLGVGARDIQYFGAGTRLSVL.

The chain uses TRBV19 and TRBJ1-1; TRBD1 matches 7 bases. Losses at the gene ends were 2 bases for V and 10 bases for J; bases not matched to a gene: 16. This CDR3 spans 16 amino acids. Germline V CDR1 and CDR2: LNHDA, SQIVND (reference sequence). This CDR3 reads CASSIRQGAIPTRAFF. The CDR3 DNA follows: TGTGCCAGTAGTATAAGACAGGGTGCGATCCCAACGAGAGCTTTCTTT.

This clone was observed a single time. The chain combines TRBV7-2 with TRBJ1-3; TRBD1 agrees at 7 bases. V trimming: 5 bases; J trimming: 2 bases; junction bases outside the gene matches: 3. Germline assignment: CDR1 SGHTA and CDR2 FQGNSA. The CDR3 extends over 14 amino acids. The CDR3 protein is CASSPQGAGNTIYF. The CDR3 DNA is TGTGCCAGCAGCCCGCAGGGGGCTGGAAACACCATATATTTT.

The chain is built from TRBV30 and TRBJ1-5, with D unresolved. V lost 2 bases, J lost 4 bases, and 9 bases lay in between. There are 13 residues in the CDR3. From germline, CDR1 is GTSNPN and CDR2 SVGIG (reference sequence). This chain's CDR3 is CAWSWEDNQPQHF. The CDR3, as DNA: TGTGCCTGGAGTTGGGAGGATAATCAGCCCCAGCATTTT.

This chain joins TRBV11-2 and TRBJ1-3, with D tentatively TRBD1 (5 bases). The CDR3 has 15 residues. Trimming took 1 base from V and 6 from J, leaving 13 bases between them. The V gene's germline CDR1 is SGHAT and CDR2 FQNNGV. CDR3 sequence: CASSLGSGGVNTIYF. CDR3 DNA: TGTGCCAGCAGCTTAGGTTCCGGGGGGGTAAACACCATATATTTT.